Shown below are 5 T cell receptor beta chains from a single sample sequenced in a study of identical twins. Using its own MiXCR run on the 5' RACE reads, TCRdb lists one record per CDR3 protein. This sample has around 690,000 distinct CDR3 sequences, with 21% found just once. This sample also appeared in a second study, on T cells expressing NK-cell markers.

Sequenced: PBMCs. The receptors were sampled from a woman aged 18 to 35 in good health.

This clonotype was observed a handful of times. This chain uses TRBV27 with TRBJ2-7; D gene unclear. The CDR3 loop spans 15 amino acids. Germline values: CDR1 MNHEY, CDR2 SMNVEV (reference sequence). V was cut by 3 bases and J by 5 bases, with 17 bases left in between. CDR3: CASSFGWSAGDEQYF. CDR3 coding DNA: TGTGCCAGCAGTTTTGGTTGGAGCGCCGGTGACGAGCAGTACTTC.

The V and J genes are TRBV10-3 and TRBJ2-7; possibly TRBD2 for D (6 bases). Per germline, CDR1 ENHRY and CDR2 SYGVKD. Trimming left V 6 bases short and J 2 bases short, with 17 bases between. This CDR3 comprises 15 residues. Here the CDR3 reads CAISFLGGKTYEQYF. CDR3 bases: TGTGCCATCAGCTTCCTGGGGGGTAAAACCTACGAGCAGTACTTC.

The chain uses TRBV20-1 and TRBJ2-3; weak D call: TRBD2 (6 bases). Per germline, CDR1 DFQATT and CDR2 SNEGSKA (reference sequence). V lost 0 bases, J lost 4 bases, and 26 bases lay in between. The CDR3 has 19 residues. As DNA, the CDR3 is TGCAGTGCTAGAGACCCTTGGCCAATGGACTATACCATCCCAGATACGCAGTATTTT. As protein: CSARDPWPMDYTIPDTQYF.

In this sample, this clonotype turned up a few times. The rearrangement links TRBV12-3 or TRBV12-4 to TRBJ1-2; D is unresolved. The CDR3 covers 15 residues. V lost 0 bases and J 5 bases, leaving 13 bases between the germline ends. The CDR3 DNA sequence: TGTGCCAGCAGTTTAGCGCTTCAGGAGTGGTATGGCTACACCTTC. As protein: CASSLALQEWYGYTF.

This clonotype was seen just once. The CDR3: CSGAGGRETDTQYF. For the CDR3, the DNA is TGCAGCGGGGCCGGGGGGCGGGAGACAGATACGCAGTATTTT. The chain joins TRBV29-1 to TRBJ2-3; D possibly corresponds to TRBD2 (7 bases). Germline CDR1 and CDR2: SQVTM and ANQGSEA. Trimming removed 7 bases at V and 3 bases at J, with 17 bases between. This CDR3 has 14 amino acids.